The clone carrying this TCR beta chain occurred a few times. The entry originates in a study of blood T cell repertoires in COVID-19. The wider study: The origin of the acute and convalescent COVID-19 samples was the United States, Italy and Spain. Nucleic acid was either cDNA or gDNA, and it came from T cells, B-cell-depleted T cells, or PBMCs.

Study processing details: Researchers report that nucleated cell counts were estimated from reference gene primer amplification. TCRdb keeps only in-frame clones here, not all; method: immunoSEQ multiplex PCR. From that table come the V and J calls and clone size; the DNA was used to work out D and trimming. This repertoire shows around 260,000 clones, about 85% found once; its top ten account for 0.87%. The CDR3 totals 12 residues. The germline V gene has CDR1 MNHEY and CDR2 SMNVEV (reference sequence). V lost 6 bases, J lost 6 bases, and 9 bases lay in between. The V gene is TRBV27, the J gene TRBJ1-5; weak D call: TRBD1 (6 bases). Sequences were obtained from peripheral blood. This receptor was identified in a human donor with COVID-19, enrolled during active disease. The donor label of this sample is uncertain. The CDR3 coding sequence is TGTGCCAGCAGCACAGGGATTCAGCCCCAGCATTTT. Residues: CASSTGIQPQHF.